This TCR beta chain was identified in a study of blood T cell repertoires in COVID-19. Study in general: PBMCs, B-cell-depleted T cells, or T cells were the source of the cDNA or gDNA that made up the material.

Germline loops: CDR1 LGHNA, CDR2 YSLEER. The CDR3 loop spans 15 amino acids. V was cut by 1 base and J by 3 bases, with 13 bases left in between. Clones were sequenced by immunoSEQ multiplex PCR, and TCRdb holds only the in-frame ones, with some missing. Among 110,000 or so clones listed, approximately 87% were seen once. This sequence joins TRBV4-3 and TRBJ2-7; weak D call: TRBD2 (6 bases). The clonotype originates from a woman between 45 and 60 years old with acute or convalescent COVID-19. The sample taken for sequencing was peripheral blood. The CDR3 reads CASSQGGGIGYEQYF. In DNA form, the CDR3 reads TGCGCCAGCAGCCAAGGAGGCGGGATAGGCTACGAGCAGTACTTC.